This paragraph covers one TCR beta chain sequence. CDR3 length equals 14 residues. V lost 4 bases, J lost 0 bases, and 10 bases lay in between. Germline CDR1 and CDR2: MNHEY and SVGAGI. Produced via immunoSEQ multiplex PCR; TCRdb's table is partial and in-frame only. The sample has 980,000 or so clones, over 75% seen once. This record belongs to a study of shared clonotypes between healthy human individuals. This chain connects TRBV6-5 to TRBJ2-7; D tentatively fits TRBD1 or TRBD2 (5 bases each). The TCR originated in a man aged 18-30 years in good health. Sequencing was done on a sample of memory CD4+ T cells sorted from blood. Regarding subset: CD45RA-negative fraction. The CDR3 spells CASSWGRSSYEQYF. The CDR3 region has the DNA TGTGCCAGCAGTTGGGGACGGAGCTCCTACGAGCAGTACTTC.